This is a list of T cell receptor beta chains from one sample in a study of cytomegalovirus exposure and HLA in healthy donors. The data were produced by immunoSEQ multiplex PCR, yet TCRdb's version contains in-frame clones alone and is incomplete. The sample lists 110,000 or so clones; around 73% were seen once. Source material: PBMCs. These TCRs come from a man aged 40-49 years in good health and CMV-seronegative. The CDR3 runs from the conserved cysteine through the conserved F or W. The D gene is left open where the match is weak. Clone size is not always given. Where it is, it says once, few, many or a class for expanded clones.

d_call cdr3_length j_call clone_size v_call cdr3_aa cdr3_nt
NA 12 TRBJ1-1 NA TRBV25-1 CASSRGARGAFF TGTGCCAGCAGTCGGGGGGCACGGGGAGCTTTCTTT
TRBD1 15 TRBJ2-7 many TRBV6-5 CASSYGAGGPYEQYF TGTGCCAGCAGTTACGGGGCAGGGGGCCCCTACGAGCAGTACTTC
TRBD1 14 TRBJ1-6 NA TRBV5-3 CARSLDRANSPLHF TGTGCCAGAAGCTTAGACAGGGCGAATTCACCCCTCCACTTT
NA 12 TRBJ1-5 NA TRBV28 CASSFRGGSQHF TGTGCCAGCAGTTTCCGGGGCGGGAGCCAGCATTTT
TRBD1 15 TRBJ1-4 NA TRBV25-1 CASSGYRGGGEKLFF TGTGCCAGCAGTGGCTACAGGGGTGGGGGTGAAAAACTGTTTTTT
NA 13 TRBJ2-4 few TRBV4-3 CASSYHGTQIQYF TGCGCCAGCAGCTACCACGGGACACAAATTCAGTACTTC
TRBD2 14 TRBJ2-1 NA TRBV5-1 CASSPDRLAGEQFF TGCGCCAGCAGCCCGGACCGACTAGCGGGGGAGCAGTTCTTC
TRBD1 15 TRBJ2-7 NA TRBV18 CASSPLVRGQNEQYF TGTGCCAGCTCACCACTGGTAAGGGGGCAAAACGAGCAGTACTTC
TRBD1 13 TRBJ1-2 few TRBV6-1 CASRDRVGYGYTF TGTGCCAGCAGAGACAGGGTCGGATATGGCTACACCTTC
TRBD1 15 TRBJ1-1 NA TRBV4-3 CASSRLTGGNTEAFF TGCGCCAGCAGCCGATTAACAGGGGGGAACACTGAAGCTTTCTTT
TRBD1 17 TRBJ2-5 NA TRBV5-1 CASSFNYRDRGQETQYF TGCGCCAGCAGCTTCAATTACCGGGACAGGGGACAGGAGACCCAGTACTTC
NA 14 TRBJ2-2 NA TRBV6-4 CASSGDLDTGELFF TGTGCCAGCAGTGGAGACTTAGACACCGGGGAGCTGTTTTTT
NA 13 TRBJ1-1 NA TRBV9 CASSVGRGTEAFF TGTGCCAGCAGCGTGGGCAGGGGAACTGAAGCTTTCTTT
NA 13 TRBJ2-3 NA TRBV10-3 CAIRTQVADTQYF TGTGCCATCAGGACACAAGTTGCAGATACGCAGTATTTT
NA 15 TRBJ1-6 NA TRBV28 CASSPPQGGNSPLHF TGTGCCAGCAGTCCCCCGCAGGGAGGTAATTCACCCCTCCACTTT
NA 15 TRBJ2-3 NA TRBV5-1 CASRLTTLNTDTQYF TGCGCCAGCAGGTTGACTACCCTAAACACAGATACGCAGTATTTT
NA 15 TRBJ1-2 NA TRBV6-5 CASSYSLILGDGYTF TGTGCCAGCAGTTACTCGTTGATTCTAGGTGATGGCTACACCTTC
NA 15 TRBJ1-2 NA TRBV6-6 CASSPPRSLGGGYTF TGTGCCAGCAGCCCGCCCCGGTCCCTGGGGGGGGGCTACACCTTC
NA 15 TRBJ1-1 NA TRBV6-1 CASSLEWRSNTEAFF TGTGCCAGCAGCCTTGAGTGGAGGTCGAACACTGAAGCTTTCTTT
TRBD1 15 TRBJ2-3 NA TRBV5-1 CASSQDRHSTDTQYF TGCGCCAGCAGCCAGGACAGGCATAGCACAGATACGCAGTATTTT
NA 14 TRBJ2-3 NA TRBV11-3 CASSLATSTDTQYF TGTGCCAGCAGCTTAGCGACTAGCACAGATACGCAGTATTTT
NA 14 TRBJ2-5 NA TRBV9 CASSPGVIGETQYF TGTGCCAGCAGCCCGGGGGTCATAGGGGAGACCCAGTACTTC
TRBD1 13 TRBJ1-2 NA TRBV30 CAWSQKGTGGYTF TGTGCCTGGAGTCAGAAGGGGACAGGTGGCTACACCTTC
NA 14 TRBJ1-2 NA TRBV6-5 CASSSHRAGYGYPF TGTGCCAGCAGTTCTCACAGGGCTGGCTATGGCTACCCCTTC
TRBD1 17 TRBJ2-7 NA TRBV7-2 CASSLSAPAGGSYEQYF TGTGCCAGCAGCTTAAGTGCCCCGGCAGGGGGCTCCTACGAGCAGTACTTC
NA 15 TRBJ1-1 NA TRBV5-1 CASSLEKFGYTEAFF TGCGCCAGCAGCTTGGAAAAGTTCGGGTACACTGAAGCTTTCTTT
NA 15 TRBJ1-1 NA TRBV5-6 CASSLAVGGNTEAFF TGTGCCAGCAGCTTGGCCGTAGGGGGGAACACTGAAGCTTTCTTT
NA 14 TRBJ2-3 once TRBV2 CASTQGGVPDTQYF TGTGCCAGCACTCAGGGTGGGGTCCCAGATACGCAGTATTTT
NA 14 TRBJ2-7 once TRBV7-2 CASSLSQGAYEQYF TGTGCCAGCAGCTTATCACAGGGCGCCTACGAGCAGTACTTC
NA 10 TRBJ2-7 NA TRBV2 CASGTYEQYF TGTGCCAGCGGGACTTACGAGCAGTACTTC
TRBD2 13 TRBJ2-1 NA TRBV27 CASSFVGLGGQFF TGTGCCAGCAGTTTCGTAGGACTAGGTGGACAGTTCTTC
TRBD1 15 TRBJ1-4 NA TRBV2 CASKELGQGSEKLFF TGTGCCAGCAAGGAGTTGGGACAGGGTAGTGAAAAACTGTTTTTT
TRBD2 15 TRBJ2-7 once TRBV9 CASSVGGRDQNEQYF TGTGCCAGCAGCGTAGGCGGGAGGGATCAAAACGAGCAGTACTTC
TRBD1 16 TRBJ1-2 NA TRBV5-6 CASSFRDRPLNYGYTF TGTGCCAGCAGTTTCCGGGACAGGCCCCTTAACTATGGCTACACCTTC
NA 14 TRBJ1-2 few TRBV7-9 CASSGPRGAYGYTF TGTGCCAGCTCTGGGCCCCGGGGGGCATATGGCTACACCTTC
TRBD2 15 TRBJ2-6 NA TRBV18 CASSPSGRRANVLTF TGTGCCAGCTCACCTTCCGGGAGGCGGGCCAACGTCCTGACTTTC
TRBD1 16 TRBJ1-3 NA TRBV18 CASSRDRTMAGNTIYF TGTGCCAGCTCCAGGGACAGAACGATGGCTGGAAACACCATATATTTT
NA 17 TRBJ1-3 many TRBV4-1 CASSRGGVVLSGNTIYF TGCGCCAGCAGCCGAGGGGGGGTCGTACTCTCGGGAAACACCATATATTTT
NA 13 TRBJ2-3 NA TRBV29-1 CSVGVRRGDTQYF TGCAGCGTTGGGGTCAGAAGGGGAGATACGCAGTATTTT
NA 12 TRBJ1-6 NA TRBV7-2 CASSTFQLALHF TGTGCCAGCAGCACCTTCCAGTTGGCCCTCCACTTT
TRBD2 14 TRBJ2-7 NA TRBV5-4 CASSLERGGGEQYF TGTGCCAGCAGCTTGGAGCGGGGGGGCGGGGAGCAGTACTTC
TRBD1 15 TRBJ1-5 few TRBV25-1 CASSEDRGSNQPQHF TGTGCCAGCAGTGAGGACAGGGGCAGCAATCAGCCCCAGCATTTT
TRBD1 17 TRBJ1-3 NA TRBV19 CASRSGPGGSSGNTIYF TGTGCCAGTAGGAGCGGCCCAGGGGGAAGCTCTGGAAACACCATATATTTT
NA 14 TRBJ1-6 NA TRBV19 CASRWIGGDSPLHF TGTGCCAGTAGGTGGATAGGGGGAGATTCACCCCTCCACTTT
TRBD1 14 TRBJ1-2 NA TRBV30 CAWTPWRGRYGYTF TGTGCCTGGACCCCCTGGAGGGGGCGATATGGCTACACCTTC
TRBD2 16 TRBJ2-5 NA TRBV5-1 CASSPGTSGFQETQYF TGCGCCAGCAGCCCGGGGACTAGCGGATTCCAAGAGACCCAGTACTTC
NA 18 TRBJ2-3 few TRBV4-3 CASSQDGPSESGTDTQYF TGCGCCAGCAGCCAAGATGGTCCTAGCGAGTCAGGCACAGATACGCAGTATTTT
TRBD1 13 TRBJ2-5 NA TRBV13 CASRLTGEETQYF TGTGCCAGCAGACTCACAGGGGAAGAGACCCAGTACTTC
NA 13 TRBJ2-5 NA TRBV28 CASSFSVKETQYF TGTGCCAGCAGTTTTTCCGTAAAAGAGACCCAGTACTTC
TRBD2 17 TRBJ2-1 NA TRBV4-1 CASSQDRGTSDHNEQFF TGCGCCAGCAGCCAAGATCGGGGGACTAGCGACCACAATGAGCAGTTCTTC
NA 15 TRBJ2-5 NA TRBV12-5 CASGPPDRPQETQYF TGTGCTAGTGGTCCCCCAGACAGGCCCCAAGAGACCCAGTACTTC
TRBD2 16 TRBJ2-7 once TRBV5-1 CASSLDPAGGTYEQYF TGCGCCAGCAGCTTGGATCCGGCGGGGGGGACCTACGAGCAGTACTTC
NA 12 TRBJ2-7 NA TRBV28 CATARVTYEQYF TGTGCCACCGCCAGGGTAACCTACGAGCAGTACTTC